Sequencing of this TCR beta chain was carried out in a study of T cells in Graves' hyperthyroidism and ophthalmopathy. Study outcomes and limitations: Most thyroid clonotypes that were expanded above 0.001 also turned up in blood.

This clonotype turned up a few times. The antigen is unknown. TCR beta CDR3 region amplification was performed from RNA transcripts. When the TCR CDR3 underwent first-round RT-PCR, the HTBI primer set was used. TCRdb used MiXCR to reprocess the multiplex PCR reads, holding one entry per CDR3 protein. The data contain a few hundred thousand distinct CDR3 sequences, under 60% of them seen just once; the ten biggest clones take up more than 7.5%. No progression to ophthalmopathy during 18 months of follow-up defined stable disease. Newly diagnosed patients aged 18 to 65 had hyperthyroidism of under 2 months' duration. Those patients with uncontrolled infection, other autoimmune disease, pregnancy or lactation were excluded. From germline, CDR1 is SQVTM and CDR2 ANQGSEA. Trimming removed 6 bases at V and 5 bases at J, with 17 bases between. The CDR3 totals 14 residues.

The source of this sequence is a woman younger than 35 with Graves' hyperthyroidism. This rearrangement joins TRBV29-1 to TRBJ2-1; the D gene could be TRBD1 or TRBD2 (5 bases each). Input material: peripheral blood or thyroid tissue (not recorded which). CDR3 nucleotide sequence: TGCAGCGTCGAGGGGAGAAGAGTGCACAATGAGCAGTTCTTC. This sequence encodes CSVEGRRVHNEQFF.